The 14 T cell receptor beta chains below were found in one sample sequenced in a study of blood T cell repertoires in COVID-19. Clones were sequenced by immunoSEQ multiplex PCR, and TCRdb holds only the in-frame ones, with some missing. Of more than 150,000 clones listed, roughly four fifths were seen once; the top ten hold roughly 10%. The sample taken for sequencing was PBMCs or T cells enriched from blood (not recorded which). These receptors all come from a man between 35 and 55 years old who had recovered from COVID-19.

V and J are TRBV7-6 and TRBJ2-7; 7 bases fit TRBD2. V was clipped by 5 bases and J by 1 base; unmatched bases: 2. This CDR3 has 13 amino acids. Germline V gene sequence: CDR1 SGHVS, CDR2 FNYEAQ. CDR3 region: CASSPGLSYEQYF. The CDR3 region has the DNA TGTGCCAGCAGCCCGGGACTATCCTACGAGCAGTACTTC.

The V gene is TRBV7-2, the J gene TRBJ2-7, with 10 bases identical to TRBD2. Germline V lookup: CDR1 SGHTA, CDR2 FQGNSA. V trimming: 6 bases; J trimming: 5 bases; junction bases outside the gene matches: 7. The CDR3 extends over 14 amino acids. In nucleotides, the CDR3 is TGTGCCAGCAGTCCTAGCGGGAGTTACCACGAGCAGTACTTC. This encodes CASSPSGSYHEQYF. Full variable domain (rest looked up from reference TRBV7-2 and TRBJ2-7): GAGVSQSPSNKVTEKGKDVELRCDPISGHTALYWYRQSLGQGLEFLIYFQGNSAPDKSGLPSDRFSAERTGGSVSTLTIQRTQQEDSAVYLCASSPSGSYHEQYFGPGTRLTVT.

The chain carries TRBV5-1 and TRBJ1-2, with 9 positions matching TRBD1. From germline, CDR1 is SGHRS and CDR2 YFSETQ. V trimming: 1 base; J trimming: 7 bases; junction bases outside the gene matches: 5. This CDR3 contains 14 residues. CDR3 amino acids: CASSLTGQGIGYTF. In DNA, the CDR3 is TGCGCCAGCAGCTTGACGGGACAGGGAATTGGCTACACCTTC.

The chain couples TRBV5-1 to TRBJ2-4; 9 nucleotides align to TRBD2. With 5 bases clipped from V and 9 bases from J, the junction kept 15 bases outside the gene matches. The germline gives CDR1 SGHRS, CDR2 YFSETQ. The CDR3 spans 16 residues. The CDR3 DNA follows: TGCGCCAGCAGTTATATAGCGGGGGTAGCCTCTGGCATTCAGTACTTC. This gives the protein CASSYIAGVASGIQYF.

This CDR3 is CASSLGQGYTGELFF. Here the CDR3 DNA reads TGTGCCAGCAGCCTAGGACAGGGTTACACCGGGGAGCTGTTTTTT. This chain links TRBV5-5 with TRBJ2-2, with 8 bases lining up with TRBD1. The germline CDR1 and CDR2 sequences are SGHKS and YYEKEE (reference sequence). This CDR3 has 15 amino acids. V shed 4 bases and J 3 bases; nucleotides not matched to a gene: 5.

The chain uses TRBV14 and TRBJ1-3; D remains ambiguous. V dropped 3 bases and J dropped 3 bases, with 12 bases sitting between them. The germline gives CDR1 SGHDN, CDR2 FVKESK. The CDR3 runs to 15 residues. The DNA for the CDR3 is TGTGCCAGCAGCCACCAATTCGGGGTTGGAAACACCATATATTTT. Its translation is CASSHQFGVGNTIYF.

J is TRBJ2-3 and V is TRBV19, with D perhaps matching TRBD2 (7 bases). In germline, CDR1 is LNHDA, CDR2 SQIVND (reference sequence). V lost 8 bases and J 6 bases, leaving 21 bases between the germline ends. The CDR3 covers 15 residues. The DNA of the CDR3 is TGTGCCAGTCGCGGCACTGGGGGGGGGCGGGATACGCAGTATTTT. It encodes CASRGTGGGRDTQYF. Supplemented by reference TRBV19 and TRBJ2-3, the full variable domain reads DGGITQSPKYLFRKEGQNVTLSCEQNLNHDAMYWYRQDPGQGLRLIYYSQIVNDFQKGDIAEGYSVSREKKESFPLTVTSAQKNPTAFYLCASRGTGGGRDTQYFGPGTRLTVL.

The chain links TRBV14 to TRBJ2-3; 8 bases align to TRBD1. V lost 1 base to trimming and J lost 2 bases; unmatched junction nucleotides: 5. The germline CDR1 and CDR2 sequences are SGHDN and FVKESK. The CDR3 spans 16 residues. The CDR3 bases are TGTGCCAGCAGCCAAGTGGCAGGGGGCGTCACAGATACGCAGTATTTT. Translated: CASSQVAGGVTDTQYF.

The chain is built from TRBV27 and TRBJ2-1; the match to TRBD2 covers 16 bases. Germline CDR1 and CDR2: MNHEY and SMNVEV (reference sequence). This CDR3 is built from 16 residues. V gave up 6 bases and J gave up 8 bases; unmatched junction bases: 7. In nucleotides, the CDR3 is TGTGCCAGCAGGAAGGGACTAGCGGGAGGGGGGTATGAGCAGTTCTTC. Translated: CASRKGLAGGGYEQFF.

The V call is TRBV6-2 or TRBV6-3, the J call TRBJ2-3; D is possibly TRBD2 (6 bases). Germline-derived CDR1 and CDR2 are MNHEY and SVGEGT. The CDR3 contains 14 residues. The V gene lost 6 bases and the J gene lost 5 bases, with 15 bases spanning the gap. CDR3 bases: TGTGCCAGCAGCCTCAAAACTAGCCTAGATACGCAGTATTTT. Its translation: CASSLKTSLDTQYF.

The chain recombines TRBV5-5 with TRBJ1-1, with 10 bases lining up with TRBD1. Germline V gene data show CDR1 as SGHKS and CDR2 as YYEKEE (reference sequence). This CDR3 is built from 16 residues. V lost 4 bases and J lost 0; bases outside the gene matches: 6. As DNA, the CDR3 is TGTGCCAGCAGCCCCAAGGACAGGGGGGTGAACACTGAAGCTTTCTTT. Translation gives CASSPKDRGVNTEAFF. The full variable domain, with the rest looked up from reference TRBV5-5 and TRBJ1-1, is DAGVTQSPTHLIKTRGQQVTLRCSPISGHKSVSWYQQVLGQGPQFIFQYYEKEERGRGNFPDRFSARQFPNYSSELNVNALLLGDSALYLCASSPKDRGVNTEAFFGQGTRLTVV.

About this clone: At one end the junction does not follow the germline gene, possibly because of a read error. This sequence joins TRBV7-9 and TRBJ2-5; D is possibly TRBD2 (6 bases). The CDR3 has 13 residues. Looked up from germline, CDR1 is SEHNR and CDR2 is FQNEAQ (reference sequence). The CDR3 loop is CASTLAAFETQYF. DNA for the CDR3: TGTGCCAGCACCTTAGCGGCTTTTGAGACCCAGTACTTC.

The chain has TRBV13 and TRBJ2-1, with D tentatively TRBD2 (6 bases). The CDR3 is made up of 15 amino acids. Trimming left V 8 bases short and J 8 bases short, with 22 bases between. Germline V gene sequence: CDR1 PRHDT, CDR2 FYEKMQ (reference sequence). Here the CDR3 DNA reads TGTGCCAGCCAAAACCCCCGGGGGAGGATCTATGAGCAGTTCTTC. Translation: CASQNPRGRIYEQFF. The variable domain in full, completed from reference TRBV13 and TRBJ2-1, reads AAGVIQSPRHLIKEKRETATLKCYPIPRHDTVYWYQQGPGQDPQFLISFYEKMQSDKGSIPDRFSAQQFSDYHSELNMSSLELGDSALYFCASQNPRGRIYEQFFGPGTRLTVL.

The chain recombines TRBV7-3 with TRBJ1-2; D unresolved. This CDR3 spans 16 amino acids. V dropped 3 bases and J dropped 2 bases, with 16 bases sitting between them. Germline assignment: CDR1 SGHTA and CDR2 FQGTGA. The CDR3 sequence is CASSLDSAASNYGYTF. As DNA, the CDR3 is TGTGCCAGCAGCTTGGACTCGGCCGCGTCCAACTATGGCTACACCTTC.